This T cell receptor beta chain was observed in a study of blood T cell repertoires in COVID-19. Background on the study: Nucleic acid was either cDNA or gDNA, and it came from T cells, B-cell-depleted T cells, or PBMCs.

Only in-frame clones appear in the TCRdb table, and some are missing; sequencing was by immunoSEQ multiplex PCR. Of 310,000 or so clones listed, 87% are singletons. Participants reported their clinical history, and cohort assignment relied on those reports. Before being deemed recovered, Cohort 3 donors had two negative PCRs, clearance, or symptom resolution. The CDR3 extends over 14 amino acids. The V and J ends lost 8 bases and 5 bases respectively, with 18 bases between them. Germline V gene data show CDR1 as LGHNA and CDR2 as YNFKEQ. The receptor was derived from a woman aged 40 to 50 who had recovered from COVID-19. This rearrangement joins TRBV4-2 to TRBJ1-1; tentatively, D is TRBD1 (5 bases). The sequencing input was PBMCs or T cells enriched from blood (not recorded which). The CDR3 protein is CASGPAGLGTEAFF. The CDR3 DNA sequence: TGTGCCAGCGGACCGGCAGGGCTAGGGACTGAAGCTTTCTTT.